The 28 T cell receptor beta chains reported below all come from one sample, sequenced in a study of blood T cell repertoires in COVID-19. Generated by immunoSEQ multiplex PCR, the TCRdb table keeps only in-frame clones and is missing some. The table includes 200,000 to 250,000 clones, approximately 84% detected once. What was sequenced was peripheral blood. These receptors came from a man between 45 and 60 years old who had recovered from COVID-19.

This clone was seen only once. The CDR3 sequence: CAWSVRGLGNTIYF. Written as DNA, the CDR3 is TGTGCCTGGAGTGTGCGGGGGTTGGGAAACACCATATATTTT. The chain employs TRBV30 and TRBJ1-3, with a weak D call TRBD1 (5 bases). The V and J ends lost 0 bases and 4 bases respectively, with 10 bases between them. The CDR3 is 14 amino acids. The V gene's germline CDR1 is GTSNPN and CDR2 SVGIG (reference sequence).

This chain connects TRBV5-4 to TRBJ2-1; TRBD2 agrees at 12 bases. CDR1 is SGHNT, CDR2 YYREEE, per germline (reference sequence). Unmatched junction bases numbered 5, after V lost 3 bases and J lost 4 bases. This CDR3 is built from 16 residues. CDR3 sequence reads: CASSSLAGGGYNEQFF. The CDR3 DNA reads TGTGCCAGCAGCTCTCTAGCGGGAGGGGGGTACAATGAGCAGTTCTTC. The full variable domain, rest sourced from reference TRBV5-4 and TRBJ2-1, is ETGVTQSPTHLIKTRGQQVTLRCSSQSGHNTVSWYQQALGQGPQFIFQYYREEENGRGNFPPRFSGLQFPNYSSELNVNALELDDSALYLCASSSLAGGGYNEQFFGPGTRLTVL.

This clone appeared a single time. CDR3 loop: CASSSTGVAYEQYF. As DNA, the CDR3 is TGTGCCAGCAGTTCTACAGGGGTGGCCTACGAGCAGTACTTC. V usage is TRBV27 and J usage is TRBJ2-7; 7 bases are shared with TRBD1. J lost 2 bases, V lost 4 bases, and 5 bases had no gene match. This CDR3 region has 14 residues. CDR1 is MNHEY and CDR2 is SMNVEV in the germline V gene (reference sequence).

The rearrangement links TRBV5-1 to TRBJ1-6, with 8 bases lining up with TRBD1. V lost 2 bases to trimming and J lost 6 bases; unmatched junction nucleotides: 7. The CDR3 is made up of 16 amino acids. Germline V CDR1 and CDR2: SGHRS, YFSETQ. CDR3 in DNA: TGCGCCAGCAGCTTTAATTCTGACAGGGGTAATTCACCCCTCCACTTT. Protein: CASSFNSDRGNSPLHF.

This rearrangement joins TRBV10-1 to TRBJ2-3, with 7 bases identical to TRBD2. After removal of 3 bases from V and 0 bases from J, the junction contained 6 bases not matched to a gene. Germline CDR1 is WNHNN and CDR2 is SYGVQD (reference sequence). The CDR3 loop spans 16 amino acids. The CDR3 region is CASSESLAVSTDTQYF. CDR3 coding DNA: TGCGCCAGCAGTGAATCGCTAGCGGTGAGCACAGATACGCAGTATTTT.

In this sample, this clone turned up a few times. This sequence joins TRBV2 and TRBJ1-4; 8 bases match TRBD1. This CDR3 has 14 residues. The trim removed 6 bases at V and 3 bases at J, leaving 3 bases unmatched. Germline CDR1 is SNHLY and CDR2 is FYNNEI. The CDR3 is CASRYRGANEKLFF. The CDR3 DNA reads TGTGCCAGCAGGTACAGGGGGGCTAATGAAAAACTGTTTTTT.

The chain carries TRBV19 and TRBJ1-5, with D possibly being TRBD1 (5 bases). This CDR3 region has 16 residues. The germline V and J ends were trimmed by 6 bases and 3 bases, with 18 bases remaining between them. Germline values: CDR1 LNHDA, CDR2 SQIVND (reference sequence). The CDR3 reads CASSWGRDLPNQPQHF. In DNA, the CDR3 is TGTGCCAGTAGCTGGGGCAGGGATCTTCCCAATCAGCCCCAGCATTTT. Full variable domain (missing parts from reference TRBV19 and TRBJ1-5): DGGITQSPKYLFRKEGQNVTLSCEQNLNHDAMYWYRQDPGQGLRLIYYSQIVNDFQKGDIAEGYSVSREKKESFPLTVTSAQKNPTAFYLCASSWGRDLPNQPQHFGDGTRLSIL.

This clone has only a few counts. V and J are TRBV11-3 and TRBJ2-7, with a possible D match to TRBD2 (6 bases). The length of the CDR3 is 16 residues. Trimming left V 1 base short and J 0 bases short, with 13 bases between. Germline CDR1 is SGHNT and CDR2 is YENEEA. Here the CDR3 DNA reads TGTGCCAGCAGCTTAGGTGGGCGGGGTTACTCCTACGAGCAGTACTTC. Amino acids: CASSLGGRGYSYEQYF. Full variable domain (missing parts from reference TRBV11-3 and TRBJ2-7): EAGVVQSPRYKIIEKKQPVAFWCNPISGHNTLYWYLQNLGQGPELLIRYENEEAVDDSQLPKDRFSAERLKGVDSTLKIQPAELGDSAVYLCASSLGGRGYSYEQYFGPGTRLTVT.

The chain is built from TRBV14 and TRBJ2-2; perhaps TRBD1 as D (6 bases). Germline assignment: CDR1 SGHDN and CDR2 FVKESK. The CDR3 contains 13 residues. The V and J ends lost 5 bases and 7 bases respectively, with 11 bases between them. The CDR3 sequence is CASSGQSFGELFF. CDR3 sequence (DNA): TGTGCCAGCAGCGGACAGTCTTTCGGGGAGCTGTTTTTT. The full variable domain, in which reference TRBV14 and TRBJ2-2 provide the parts outside the CDR3, is EAGVTQFPSHSVIEKGQTVTLRCDPISGHDNLYWYRRVMGKEIKFLLHFVKESKQDESGMPNNRFLAERTGGTYSTLKVQPAELEDSGVYFCASSGQSFGELFFGEGSRLTVL.

The genes are TRBV15 and TRBJ2-6; 7 bases align to TRBD2. Trimming at V came to 3 bases and at J to 0 bases, leaving 11 bases not matched to a gene. Germline V gene data show CDR1 as LNHNV and CDR2 as YYDKDF (reference sequence). The CDR3 covers 19 residues. CDR3 region: CATSSLIAGAISGANVLTF. The CDR3 DNA sequence: TGTGCCACCAGCAGTCTCATAGCGGGTGCCATCTCTGGGGCCAACGTCCTGACTTTC. Drawing the rest from reference TRBV15 and TRBJ2-6, the complete variable domain is DAMVIQNPRYQVTQFGKPVTLSCSQTLNHNVMYWYQQKSSQAPKLLFHYYDKDFNNEADTPDNFQSRRPNTSFCFLDIRSPGLGDTAMYLCATSSLIAGAISGANVLTFGAGSRLTVL.

The genes are TRBV9 and TRBJ1-4; D not resolved. CDR3 length equals 13 residues. CDR1 and CDR2 (germline): SGDLS, YYNGEE. V lost 3 bases and J 8 bases, leaving 11 bases between the germline ends. The CDR3 reads CASSADLGEKLFF. The CDR3 DNA reads as TGTGCCAGCAGCGCGGACTTGGGGGAAAAACTGTTTTTT.

The V gene is TRBV19, the J gene TRBJ2-2, with D possibly TRBD2 on 5 matching bases. The ends were cut back, 4 bases at V and 1 base at J, with 13 bases in the middle. Per germline, CDR1 LNHDA and CDR2 SQIVND (reference sequence). This CDR3 has 16 amino acids. The CDR3 spells CASSTRTGVNTGELFF. The CDR3 nucleotides are TGTGCCAGTAGTACTCGGACTGGGGTGAACACCGGGGAGCTGTTTTTT.

This sequence joins TRBV6-6 and TRBJ2-2; 8 bases are shared with TRBD1. The V segment lost 2 bases and the J segment 3 bases; nucleotides outside the gene matches: 5. This CDR3 has 16 residues. The germline CDR1 and CDR2 sequences are MNHNY and SVGAGI (reference sequence). The DNA of the CDR3 is TGTGCCAGCAGTTACCGGACAGGGAGTGACACCGGGGAGCTGTTTTTT. Its protein is CASSYRTGSDTGELFF.

The chain couples TRBV7-7 to TRBJ2-3; a possible D gene is TRBD1 (6 bases). Germline CDR1 is SSHAT and CDR2 is FNYEAQ (reference sequence). There are 14 residues in the CDR3. Trimming removed 3 bases at V and 6 bases at J, with 13 bases between. This CDR3 is CASSFTGLGDTQYF. The CDR3 coding sequence is TGTGCCAGCAGCTTCACAGGGTTGGGGGATACGCAGTATTTT.

V usage is TRBV27 and J usage is TRBJ2-1; TRBD2 matches 12 bases. CDR3 size: 15 residues. The V and J ends lost 4 bases and 7 bases, in that order; junction bases with no gene match: 5. Germline CDR1 and CDR2: MNHEY and SMNVEV (reference sequence). The CDR3 region is CASSSPTSGRNEQFF. In DNA, the CDR3 is TGTGCCAGCAGTTCTCCGACTAGCGGGAGAAATGAGCAGTTCTTC.

The DNA for the CDR3 is TGTGCCAGCAGCGGACTAGCGGGCACCGGGGAGCTGTTTTTT. Residues: CASSGLAGTGELFF. The chain is built from TRBV27 and TRBJ2-2, with 11 positions matching TRBD2. Germline V gene data show CDR1 as MNHEY and CDR2 as SMNVEV (reference sequence). Trimming took 6 bases from V and 4 from J; bases not matched to a gene: 1. This CDR3 is 14 amino acids long.

The rearrangement joins TRBV7-9 to TRBJ2-1, with 12 bases fitting TRBD1. V shed 4 bases and J 8 bases; nucleotides not matched to a gene: 9. Germline V gene data show CDR1 as SEHNR and CDR2 as FQNEAQ (reference sequence). The CDR3 contains 16 residues. The CDR3 is CASSSYRDRGLYEQFF. DNA for the CDR3: TGTGCCAGCAGCTCATACCGGGACAGGGGGCTGTATGAGCAGTTCTTC.

In this sample, this clone turned up a few times. V and J are TRBV7-8 and TRBJ2-2; 7 bases line up with TRBD2. Germline V gene sequence: CDR1 SGHVS, CDR2 FQNEAQ. Losses at the gene ends were 5 bases for V and 5 bases for J; bases not matched to a gene: 5. The CDR3 loop spans 14 amino acids. CDR3 loop: CASSVGTITGELFF. The CDR3 DNA is TGTGCCAGCAGCGTAGGGACTATAACCGGGGAGCTGTTTTTT.

This chain connects TRBV24-1 to TRBJ2-3; 10 bases align to TRBD2. The CDR3 spans 17 residues. V gave up 2 bases and J gave up 1 base; unmatched junction bases: 5. CDR1 is KGHDR, CDR2 SFDVKD, per germline. The CDR3 here is CATSDWGGTSGTDTQYF. CDR3 coding DNA: TGTGCCACCAGTGATTGGGGCGGGACTAGCGGCACAGATACGCAGTATTTT.

The chain links TRBV30 to TRBJ1-2; D unresolved. The CDR3 has 15 residues. Germline CDR1 and CDR2: GTSNPN and SVGIG (reference sequence). Trimming took off 1 base at V and 5 bases at J, with 17 bases between the two ends. CDR3 sequence: CAWSGTPGDIYGYTF. The CDR3 coding sequence is TGTGCCTGGAGTGGTACACCGGGAGACATATATGGCTACACCTTC.

This chain uses TRBV12-2 with TRBJ2-5; TRBD1 is the table's D call and was not checked against the DNA. TRBV12-2 counts as a pseudogene. The CDR3 is made up of 18 amino acids. The CDR3 here is CASRSKPDQGRKEETQYF. The CDR3 DNA is TGTGCAAGTCGCTCTAAACCCGACCAGGGAAGGAAAGAAGAGACCCAGTACTTC.

The chain joins TRBV5-4 to TRBJ2-7, with 10 bases identical to TRBD1. Germline V lookup: CDR1 SGHNT, CDR2 YYREEE (reference sequence). Trimming at V came to 4 bases and at J to 9 bases, leaving 10 bases not matched to a gene. There are 14 residues in the CDR3. The CDR3 loop reads CASSDGTGVRGQYF. For the CDR3, the DNA is TGTGCCAGCAGCGACGGGACAGGGGTTCGCGGGCAGTACTTC.

The chain uses TRBV7-8 and TRBJ2-5, with 9 bases fitting TRBD2. This CDR3 has 17 residues. V was clipped by 1 base and J by 4 bases; unmatched bases: 10. Germline CDR1 SGHVS, CDR2 FQNEAQ. The CDR3 here is CASSLEVAGAPLETQYF. CDR3 DNA: TGTGCCAGCAGCTTAGAAGTAGCGGGAGCTCCTCTAGAGACCCAGTACTTC.

J is TRBJ2-1 and V is TRBV6-5; TRBD1 agrees at 8 bases. Trimming removed 6 bases from V and 8 bases from J; junction bases left unmatched: 12. CDR3 length equals 15 residues. Germline lookup yields CDR1 MNHEY and CDR2 SVGAGI. In DNA form, the CDR3 reads TGTGCCAGCAGCGACCCAGACAGGGGTCCCGATGAGCAGTTCTTC. Translating gives CASSDPDRGPDEQFF.

In this sample, this clone turned up once. This chain joins TRBV5-4 and TRBJ2-5; TRBD1 aligns across 8 bases. From germline, CDR1 is SGHNT and CDR2 YYREEE (reference sequence). This CDR3 region has 13 residues. With 3 bases clipped from V and 4 bases from J, the junction kept 2 bases outside the gene matches. CDR3 in DNA: TGTGCCAGCAGCTCGGACAGGGCAGAGACCCAGTACTTC. Protein product: CASSSDRAETQYF.

The V gene is TRBV24-1, the J gene TRBJ1-2, with D unresolved. The ends were cut back, 4 bases at V and 8 bases at J, with 10 bases in the middle. Germline-derived CDR1 and CDR2 are KGHDR and SFDVKD. This CDR3 has 12 amino acids. CDR3 region: CATSEARRGYTF. DNA of the CDR3: TGTGCCACCAGTGAGGCCCGCAGGGGCTACACCTTC.

The V call is TRBV4-1, the J call TRBJ1-3; a possible D gene is TRBD1 (5 bases). The V end was cut by 6 bases, the J end by 4 bases, with 16 bases between. The CDR3 covers 15 residues. CDR1 and CDR2 from the germline V gene are MGHRA and YSYEKL. The CDR3 coding sequence is TGCGCCAGCAGGGGACTCGGCAGCCTAGGAAACACCATATATTTT. Residues: CASRGLGSLGNTIYF.

This rearrangement joins TRBV4-1 to TRBJ1-1; D gene unclear. Germline CDR1 reads MGHRA; CDR2 reads YSYEKL. This CDR3 contains 14 residues. Trimming took off 1 base at V and 4 bases at J, with 10 bases between the two ends. The CDR3 DNA sequence: TGCGCCAGCAGCCAAGTTGACCCAGGCACTGAAGCTTTCTTT. It codes for CASSQVDPGTEAFF.